The rows below give T cell receptor beta chains drawn from one sample of a study of memory CD4+ T cells and cytomegalovirus serostatus. Repertoires were generated with immunoSEQ multiplex PCR, while TCRdb's copy carries only in-frame clones and drops some. The sample has about 26,000 clones, around 75% seen once. The source material was memory CD4+ T cells from blood. Receptors were obtained from an adult in good health and CMV-seronegative. The CDR3 runs from the conserved cysteine through the conserved F or W. The D gene is left open where the match is weak. The size entry is marked missing in some rows and otherwise reads once, few, many or a size class.

D	V	J	size	DNA	CDR3
.	TRBV28	TRBJ2-7	.	TGTGCCAGCAGTGCCCAGGACGGGAACTACGAGCAGTACTTC	CASSAQDGNYEQYF
.	TRBV29-1	TRBJ2-3	.	TGCAGCGTGCTCACAGATACGCAGTATTTT	CSVLTDTQYF
.	TRBV10-3	TRBJ1-2	.	TGTGCCATCAGTGAGAGGGGTTCTACCAAGCCTAACTATGGCTACACCTTC	CAISERGSTKPNYGYTF
.	TRBV20-1	TRBJ1-2	.	TGCAGTGTCTCCGGCCCCAGTGGCTACACCTTC	CSVSGPSGYTF
.	TRBV18	TRBJ2-3	.	TGTGCCAGCTCACGAAACCCTCCAGGGTCGGGCACAGATACGCAGTATTTT	CASSRNPPGSGTDTQYF
TRBD2	TRBV6-5	TRBJ2-7	.	TGTGCCAGCAGTTATGCCTCTAGCGGGTACTACGAGCAGTACTTC	CASSYASSGYYEQYF
TRBD1	TRBV9	TRBJ2-5	.	TGTGCCAGCAGCGCAAGACAGGGTGAAAGAGAGACCCAGTACTTC	CASSARQGERETQYF
TRBD1	TRBV6-5	TRBJ1-3	.	TGTGCCAGTGCCAGGGGGTCGGGAGGAAACACCATATATTTT	CASARGSGGNTIYF
.	TRBV5-1	TRBJ1-4	once	TGCGCCAGCAGCTTGGTTGCGACTAATGAAAAACTGTTTTTT	CASSLVATNEKLFF
.	TRBV7-2	TRBJ2-2	.	TGTGCCAGCAGCTTAGACACTAGGGGAAAGGGGGAGCTGTTTTTT	CASSLDTRGKGELFF
TRBD2	TRBV5-1	TRBJ2-3	.	TGCGCCAGCAGCACGACTAGCGGGGGTGATACGCAGTATTTT	CASSTTSGGDTQYF
.	TRBV5-4	TRBJ2-7	.	TGTGCCAGCAGCGAATATCGCAGCGAGCAGTACTTC	CASSEYRSEQYF
.	TRBV27	TRBJ2-5	.	TGTGCCACCCGAGACAGGAACCAAGAGACCCAGTACTTC	CATRDRNQETQYF
TRBD2	TRBV9	TRBJ2-1	once	TGTGCCAGCAGCGGGGGGGGACTAGCTGCCAATGAGCAGTTCTTC	CASSGGGLAANEQFF
.	TRBV19	TRBJ1-4	medium-sized	TGTGCCAGTAGTACACCGGGATCGAATGAAAAACTGTTTTTT	CASSTPGSNEKLFF
TRBD1	TRBV7-8	TRBJ2-7	once	TGTGCCAGCAGCTACGGGACAGGGGGCTACGAGCAGTACTTC	CASSYGTGGYEQYF
TRBD1	TRBV4-1	TRBJ1-6	few	TGCGCCAGCAGCCAAGAGTCCCCCGCGACAGGGAATAATTCACCCCTCCACTTT	CASSQESPATGNNSPLHF
TRBD1	TRBV19	TRBJ2-2	.	TGTGCCAGTAGGCAACAGGGGGACACCGGGGAGCTGTTTTTT	CASRQQGDTGELFF
TRBD1	TRBV10-1	TRBJ2-3	.	TGCGCCAGCAGTGAGACCGGGACAGGGTCGTCAGATACGCAGTATTTT	CASSETGTGSSDTQYF
.	TRBV7-9	TRBJ2-7	few	TGTGCCAGCAGCACAGGTTATTACGAGCAGTACTTC	CASSTGYYEQYF
TRBD1	TRBV2	TRBJ1-1	once	TGTGCCAGCGACCAACACCCGGGACAGCTGAACACTGAAGCTTTCTTT	CASDQHPGQLNTEAFF
.	TRBV2	TRBJ2-1	few	TGTGCCAGCAGTGTGGGCTATGAGCAGTTCTTC	CASSVGYEQFF
.	TRBV4-3	TRBJ1-1	.	TGCGCCAGCAGCCAAGATGGAGGAACTGAAGCTTTCTTT	CASSQDGGTEAFF
TRBD2	TRBV28	TRBJ2-6	.	TGTGCCAGCAGTTCCCCCTGGGGTAGCGGGGGGGAATTCAACGTCCTGACTTTC	CASSSPWGSGGEFNVLTF
.	TRBV11-2	TRBJ1-6	.	TGTGCCAGCAGCGCGGACAGCTCCTATAATTCACCCCTCCACTTT	CASSADSSYNSPLHF
.	TRBV2	TRBJ1-1	.	TGTGCCAGCAGTGTTGGGGCGAACACTGAAGCTTTCTTT	CASSVGANTEAFF
.	TRBV5-1	TRBJ2-2	.	TGCGCCAGCAGCTTGAACGGGGTAAACACCGGGGAGCTGTTTTTT	CASSLNGVNTGELFF
.	TRBV2	TRBJ1-6	.	TGTGCCAGCAGTGAGGGCAGGGGCCATAATTCACCCCTCCACTTT	CASSEGRGHNSPLHF
.	TRBV7-3	TRBJ2-5	.	TGTGCCAGCAGCCCCTTCGGTAGGGAGACCCAGTACTTC	CASSPFGRETQYF
.	TRBV18	TRBJ2-5	once	TGTGCCAGCTCACTACGGGGTTCCGTGGAGACCCAGTACTTC	CASSLRGSVETQYF
TRBD2	TRBV27	TRBJ2-1	.	TGTGCCAGCAGTTTATATGGGACTAGCGGGGGATACTACAATGAGCAGTTCTTC	CASSLYGTSGGYYNEQFF
.	TRBV6-6	TRBJ1-5	.	TGTGCCAGCAGTACCCCGGACAGCAATCAGCCCCAGCATTTT	CASSTPDSNQPQHF
.	TRBV5-1	TRBJ2-1	.	TGCGCCAGCAGCTTGGCGTTGGCAAACGGATACAATGAGCAGTTCTTC	CASSLALANGYNEQFF
TRBD1	TRBV28	TRBJ1-5	few	TGTGCCACCGCGCGAGAGTCGACAGGGCTCACTCAGCCCCAGCATTTT	CATARESTGLTQPQHF
.	TRBV2	TRBJ2-1	.	TGTGCCAGCAGTGAAGGACCTTACAATGAGCAGTTCTTC	CASSEGPYNEQFF
.	TRBV7-9	TRBJ2-3	.	TGTGCCAGCAGCTCCCTTACGTCCTGGACGCAGTATTTT	CASSSLTSWTQYF
.	TRBV19	TRBJ1-5	once	TGTGCCAGTAGTATCGGACAGAACAATCAGCCCCAGCATTTT	CASSIGQNNQPQHF
.	TRBV7-2	TRBJ2-2	.	TGTGCCAGCAGCTTACGACAGGTTACCGGGGAGCTGTTTTTT	CASSLRQVTGELFF
.	TRBV7-2	TRBJ2-5	.	TGTGCCAGCAGCTTAGCTTCAGGGGGGGCCATACAAGAGACCCAGTACTTC	CASSLASGGAIQETQYF
.	TRBV7-2	TRBJ1-1	.	TGTGCCAGCAGCTTGGAGGCCAACACTGAAGCTTTCTTT	CASSLEANTEAFF
.	TRBV7-2	TRBJ2-7	.	TGTGCCAGCAGCTTAGCATCGGGGTCCCACGAGCAGTACTTC	CASSLASGSHEQYF
.	TRBV28	TRBJ2-5	.	TGTGCCAGCAGTTTACTGGGGGACAAAGATCAAGAGACCCAGTACTTC	CASSLLGDKDQETQYF
TRBD2	TRBV5-1	TRBJ2-7	few	TGCGCCAGCAGCTTATCGGGGGGTAGCTCCTACGAGCAGTACTTC	CASSLSGGSSYEQYF
TRBD1	TRBV12-5	TRBJ2-3	.	TGTGCTAGTGGTTTGGGTGGGACAGTCACAGATACGCAGTATTTT	CASGLGGTVTDTQYF
.	TRBV7-9	TRBJ2-7	once	TGTGCCAGCAGCTCGCAGGGGTACGAGCAGTACTTC	CASSSQGYEQYF
.	TRBV11-1	TRBJ1-1	.	TGTGCCAGCAGCTTAGACTTACAGGGTGTGGCGGCCACTGAAGCTTTCTTT	CASSLDLQGVAATEAFF
TRBD2	TRBV4-3	TRBJ2-5	.	TGCGCCAGCAGCCAAGATAGACGGGGGGACTTAGAGACCCAGTACTTC	CASSQDRRGDLETQYF
.	TRBV11-1	TRBJ2-6	once	TGTGCCAGCAGCTCGTACAGATCTGGGGCCAACGTCCTGACTTTC	CASSSYRSGANVLTF
TRBD1	TRBV6-5	TRBJ2-2	.	TGTGCCAGCAGTTACCAGGGGGACCGAAACACCGGGGAGCTGTTTTTT	CASSYQGDRNTGELFF
TRBD1	TRBV7-2	TRBJ1-1	few	TGTGCCAGCAGCTTAGTTTGGGACAGACAGAACACTGAAGCTTTCTTT	CASSLVWDRQNTEAFF
.	TRBV2	TRBJ2-7	.	TGTGCCAGCAGCCTATCCTACTACGAGCAGTACTTC	CASSLSYYEQYF
.	TRBV2	TRBJ1-5	.	TGTGCCAGCAGTGACTCAAATCAGCCCCAGCATTTT	CASSDSNQPQHF
.	TRBV4-2	TRBJ2-3	.	TGTGCCAGCAGCCCCGGCAGGGTATTTACAGATACGCAGTATTTT	CASSPGRVFTDTQYF
TRBD1	TRBV27	TRBJ1-2	.	TGTGCCAGCAGTCCGACAGGGGGGAGCTATGGCTACACCTTC	CASSPTGGSYGYTF
.	TRBV4-2	TRBJ1-1	.	TGTGCCAGCAGCCAAGCGTCGGATCGGAACACTGAAGCTTTCTTT	CASSQASDRNTEAFF
.	TRBV27	TRBJ2-7	once	TGTGCCAGCAGTTTAGGGGGAAACAAGCAGTACTTC	CASSLGGNKQYF
TRBD1	TRBV4-2	TRBJ1-5	.	TGTGCCAGCAGCCAAGGGTCTCGGACAGGGGGCAGGAGCAATCAGCCCCAGCATTTT	CASSQGSRTGGRSNQPQHF
.	TRBV5-5	TRBJ1-4	.	TGTGCCAGCAGCTCAGGGTATGGGAATGAAAAACTGTTTTTT	CASSSGYGNEKLFF
TRBD1	TRBV7-9	TRBJ2-5	once	TGTGCCAGCAGCCCAGTTGCAGGGGGCGCTGAGACCCAGTACTTC	CASSPVAGGAETQYF
TRBD1	TRBV11-1	TRBJ2-5	once	TGTGCCAGCAGCCAGGACAGGGGGCGAGAGACCCAGTACTTC	CASSQDRGRETQYF